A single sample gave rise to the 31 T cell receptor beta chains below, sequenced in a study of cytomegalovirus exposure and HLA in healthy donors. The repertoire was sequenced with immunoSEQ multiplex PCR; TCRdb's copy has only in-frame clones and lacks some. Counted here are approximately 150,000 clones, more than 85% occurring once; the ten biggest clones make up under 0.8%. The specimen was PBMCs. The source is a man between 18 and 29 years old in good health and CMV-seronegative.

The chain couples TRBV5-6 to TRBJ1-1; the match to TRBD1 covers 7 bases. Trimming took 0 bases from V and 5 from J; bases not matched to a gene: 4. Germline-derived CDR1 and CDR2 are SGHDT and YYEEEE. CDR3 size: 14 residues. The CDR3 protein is CASSLGQGWTEAFF. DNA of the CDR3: TGTGCCAGCAGCTTGGGACAGGGTTGGACTGAAGCTTTCTTT.

This CDR3 is CATSSVHSYEQYV. The CDR3 DNA sequence: TGTGCCACCTCTAGCGTCCACTCCTACGAGCAGTACGTC. This chain joins TRBV18 and TRBJ2-7, with D perhaps matching TRBD2 (6 bases). The CDR3 extends over 13 amino acids. Germline V CDR1 and CDR2: KGHSH, LQKENI. V dropped 10 bases and J dropped 0 bases, with 13 bases sitting between them.

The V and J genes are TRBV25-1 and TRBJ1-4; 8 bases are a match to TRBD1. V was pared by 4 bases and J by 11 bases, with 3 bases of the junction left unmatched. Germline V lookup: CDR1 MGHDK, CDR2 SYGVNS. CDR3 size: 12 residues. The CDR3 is CASSVGQGKLFF. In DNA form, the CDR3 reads TGTGCCAGCAGTGTAGGACAGGGTAAACTGTTTTTT.

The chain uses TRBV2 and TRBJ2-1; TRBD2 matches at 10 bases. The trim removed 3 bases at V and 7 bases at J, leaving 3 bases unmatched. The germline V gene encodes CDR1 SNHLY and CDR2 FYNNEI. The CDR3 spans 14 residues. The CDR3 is CASSDIAGGNEQFF. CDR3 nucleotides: TGTGCCAGCAGTGACATAGCGGGGGGTAATGAGCAGTTCTTC.

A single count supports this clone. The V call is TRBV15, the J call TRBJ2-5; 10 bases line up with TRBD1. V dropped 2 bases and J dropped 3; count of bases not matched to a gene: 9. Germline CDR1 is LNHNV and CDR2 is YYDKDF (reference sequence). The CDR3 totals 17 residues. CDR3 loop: CATSRSLRDRGKETQYF. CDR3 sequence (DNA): TGTGCCACCAGCAGATCCCTCCGGGACAGGGGAAAAGAGACCCAGTACTTC.

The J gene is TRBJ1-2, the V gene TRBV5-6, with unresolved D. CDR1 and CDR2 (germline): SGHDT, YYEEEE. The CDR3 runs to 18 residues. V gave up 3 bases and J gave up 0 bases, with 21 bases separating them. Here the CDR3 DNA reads TGTGCCAGCAGCTCTCTTAGTGCCCGAAAGGAGGCTAACTATGGCTACACCTTC. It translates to CASSSLSARKEANYGYTF. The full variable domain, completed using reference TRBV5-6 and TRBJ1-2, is DAGVTQSPTHLIKTRGQQVTLRCSPKSGHDTVSWYQQALGQGPQFIFQYYEEEERQRGNFPDRFSGHQFPNYSSELNVNALLLGDSALYLCASSSLSARKEANYGYTFGSGTRLTVV.

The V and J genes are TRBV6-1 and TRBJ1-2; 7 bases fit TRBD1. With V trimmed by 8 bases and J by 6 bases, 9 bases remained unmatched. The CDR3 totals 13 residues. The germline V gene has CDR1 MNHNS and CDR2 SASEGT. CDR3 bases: TGTGCCAGCCAGAAGGGGGCGAGAGATGGCTACACCTTC. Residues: CASQKGARDGYTF.

The CDR3 loop is CASSVGQNYEQYF. CDR3 coding DNA: TGTGCCAGCAGCGTTGGTCAGAACTACGAGCAGTACTTC. The rearrangement uses TRBV9 and TRBJ2-7, with no clear D. V gave up 2 bases and J gave up 3 bases, with 9 bases separating them. CDR3 size: 13 residues. The germline V gene has CDR1 SGDLS and CDR2 YYNGEE.

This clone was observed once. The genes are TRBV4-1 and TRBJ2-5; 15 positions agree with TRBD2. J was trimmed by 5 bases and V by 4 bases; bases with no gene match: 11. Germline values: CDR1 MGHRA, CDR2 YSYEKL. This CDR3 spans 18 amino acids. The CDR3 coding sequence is TGCGCCAGCAGCCGGGGAGGACTAGCGGGAGGGCCACGGGAGACCCAGTACTTC. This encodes CASSRGGLAGGPRETQYF.

CDR3 residues: CASSLSWDRQETQYF. In nucleotides, the CDR3 is TGTGCCAGCAGCTTATCCTGGGACAGACAAGAGACCCAGTACTTC. The gene calls are TRBV7-8 and TRBJ2-5, with 7 positions matching TRBD1. Losses at the gene ends were 2 bases for V and 2 bases for J; bases not matched to a gene: 5. Per the germline V gene, CDR1 is SGHVS and CDR2 is FQNEAQ. CDR3 length: 15 amino acids.

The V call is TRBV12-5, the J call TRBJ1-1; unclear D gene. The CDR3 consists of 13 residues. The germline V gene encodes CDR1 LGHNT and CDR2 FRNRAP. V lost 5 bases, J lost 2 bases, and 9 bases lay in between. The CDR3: CASGLAFNTEAFF. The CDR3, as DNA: TGTGCTAGTGGTCTGGCCTTTAACACTGAAGCTTTCTTT.

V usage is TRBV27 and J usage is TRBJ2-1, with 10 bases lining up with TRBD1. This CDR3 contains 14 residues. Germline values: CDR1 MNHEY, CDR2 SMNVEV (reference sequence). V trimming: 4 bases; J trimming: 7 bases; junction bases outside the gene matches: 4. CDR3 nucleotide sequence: TGTGCCAGCAGTTCTCCGGGACAGGGGAATGAGCAGTTCTTC. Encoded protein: CASSSPGQGNEQFF.

CDR3 coding DNA: TGTGCCAGCAGACATCCCGGGGGGGTGCCGTCCGAGCAGTACTTC. Translated: CASRHPGGVPSEQYF. This rearrangement joins TRBV6-5 to TRBJ2-7, with TRBD2 matching over 8 bases. Germline V gene lookup returns CDR1 MNHEY and CDR2 SVGAGI. The J segment lost 6 bases and the V segment lost 6 bases, leaving 13 bases of the junction unmatched. CDR3 length: 15 amino acids.

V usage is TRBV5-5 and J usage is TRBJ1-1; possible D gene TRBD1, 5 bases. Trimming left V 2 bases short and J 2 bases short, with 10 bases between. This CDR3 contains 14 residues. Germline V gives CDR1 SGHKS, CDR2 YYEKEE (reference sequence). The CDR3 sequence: CASSFDRINTEAFF. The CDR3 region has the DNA TGTGCCAGCAGCTTCGACAGAATCAACACTGAAGCTTTCTTT.

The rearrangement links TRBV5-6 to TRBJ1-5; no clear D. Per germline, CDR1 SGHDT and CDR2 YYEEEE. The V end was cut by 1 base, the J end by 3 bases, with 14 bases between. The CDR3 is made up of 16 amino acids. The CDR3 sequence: CASSLYRGLDNQPQHF. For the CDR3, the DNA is TGTGCCAGCAGCTTGTATAGAGGGCTAGACAATCAGCCCCAGCATTTT.

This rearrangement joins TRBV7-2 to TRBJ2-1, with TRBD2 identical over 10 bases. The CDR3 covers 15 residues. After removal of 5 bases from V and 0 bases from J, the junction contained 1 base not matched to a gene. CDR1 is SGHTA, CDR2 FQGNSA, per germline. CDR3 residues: CASSGLAASYNEQFF. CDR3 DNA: TGTGCCAGCAGCGGACTAGCGGCCTCCTACAATGAGCAGTTCTTC.

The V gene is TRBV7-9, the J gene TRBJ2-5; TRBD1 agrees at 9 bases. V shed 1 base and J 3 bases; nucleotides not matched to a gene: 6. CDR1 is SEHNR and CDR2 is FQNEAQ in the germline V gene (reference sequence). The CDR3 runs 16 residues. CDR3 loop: CASSLGSRTGEETQYF. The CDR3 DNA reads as TGTGCCAGCAGCTTAGGGTCCCGGACAGGGGAAGAGACCCAGTACTTC.

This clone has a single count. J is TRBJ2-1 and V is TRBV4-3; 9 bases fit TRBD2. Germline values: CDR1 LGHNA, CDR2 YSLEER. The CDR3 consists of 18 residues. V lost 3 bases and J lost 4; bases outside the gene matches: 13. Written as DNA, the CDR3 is TGCGCCAGCAGCCAGAACATTCCGACTAGCGGTTTATACAATGAGCAGTTCTTC. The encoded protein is CASSQNIPTSGLYNEQFF.

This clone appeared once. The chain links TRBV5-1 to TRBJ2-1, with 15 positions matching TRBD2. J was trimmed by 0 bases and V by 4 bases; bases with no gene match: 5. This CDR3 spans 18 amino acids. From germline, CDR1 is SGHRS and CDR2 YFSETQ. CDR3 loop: CASSPGLAGGSSYNEQFF. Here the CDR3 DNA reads TGCGCCAGCAGCCCCGGACTAGCGGGAGGGAGCTCCTACAATGAGCAGTTCTTC.

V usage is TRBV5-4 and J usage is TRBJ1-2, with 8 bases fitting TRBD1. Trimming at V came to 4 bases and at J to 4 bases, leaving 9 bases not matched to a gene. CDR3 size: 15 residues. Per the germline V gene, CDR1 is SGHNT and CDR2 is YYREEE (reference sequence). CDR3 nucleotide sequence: TGTGCCAGCAGCCTTGGACAGGGCGGGAGCTATGGCTACACCTTC. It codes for CASSLGQGGSYGYTF.

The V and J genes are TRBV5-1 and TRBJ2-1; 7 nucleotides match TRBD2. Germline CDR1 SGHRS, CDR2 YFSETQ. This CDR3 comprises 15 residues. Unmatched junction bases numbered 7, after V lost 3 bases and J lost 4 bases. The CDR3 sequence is CASSSGLDAYNEQFF. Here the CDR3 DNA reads TGCGCCAGCAGCTCCGGACTAGACGCTTACAATGAGCAGTTCTTC.

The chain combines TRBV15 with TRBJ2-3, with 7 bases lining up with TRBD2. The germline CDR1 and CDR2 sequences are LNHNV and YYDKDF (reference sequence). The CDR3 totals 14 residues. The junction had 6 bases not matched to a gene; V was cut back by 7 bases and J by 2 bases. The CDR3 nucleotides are TGTGCCACCATGGTCGGGACTAACACAGATACGCAGTATTTT. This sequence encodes CATMVGTNTDTQYF.

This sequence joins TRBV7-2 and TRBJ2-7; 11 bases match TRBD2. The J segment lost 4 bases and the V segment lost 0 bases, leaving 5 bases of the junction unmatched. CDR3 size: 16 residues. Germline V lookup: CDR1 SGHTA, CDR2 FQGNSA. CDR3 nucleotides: TGTGCCAGCAGCTTAGCAAGACTAGCGGGGCGGTACGAGCAGTACTTC. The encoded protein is CASSLARLAGRYEQYF.

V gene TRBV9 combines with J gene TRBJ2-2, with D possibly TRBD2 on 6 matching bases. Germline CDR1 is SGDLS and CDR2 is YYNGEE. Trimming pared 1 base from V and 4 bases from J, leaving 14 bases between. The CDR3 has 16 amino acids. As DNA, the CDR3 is TGTGCCAGCAGCGTATTGGAGGGGCGCGGCACCGGGGAGCTGTTTTTT. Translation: CASSVLEGRGTGELFF.

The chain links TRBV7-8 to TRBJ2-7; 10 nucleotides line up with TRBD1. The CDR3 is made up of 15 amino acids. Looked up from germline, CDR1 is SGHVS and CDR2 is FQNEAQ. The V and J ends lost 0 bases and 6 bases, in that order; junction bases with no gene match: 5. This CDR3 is CASSLAQDRGSEQYV. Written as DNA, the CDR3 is TGTGCCAGCAGCTTAGCACAGGACAGGGGGAGCGAGCAGTACGTC.

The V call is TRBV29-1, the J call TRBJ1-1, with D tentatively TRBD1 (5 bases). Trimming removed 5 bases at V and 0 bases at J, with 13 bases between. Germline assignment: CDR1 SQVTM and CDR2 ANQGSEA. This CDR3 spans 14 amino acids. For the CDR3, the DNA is TGCAGCGTTAAGGGGCCGGGGGTGAACACTGAAGCTTTCTTT. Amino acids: CSVKGPGVNTEAFF.

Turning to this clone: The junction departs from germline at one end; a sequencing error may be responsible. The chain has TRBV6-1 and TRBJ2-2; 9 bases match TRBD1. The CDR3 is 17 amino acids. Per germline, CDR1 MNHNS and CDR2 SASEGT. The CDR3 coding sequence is TGTGCCAGCAGAGAAGGCGACAGGGGGTCAAACACCGGGGAGCTGTTTTTT. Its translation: CASREGDRGSNTGELFF.

CDR3 nucleotides: TGTGCCAGCAGTCCCGTTTCGACAGGGTTCAAGACCTATGGCTACACCTTC. Amino acid sequence: CASSPVSTGFKTYGYTF. The genes are TRBV27 and TRBJ1-2; 7 bases map to TRBD1. The CDR3 runs to 17 residues. The trim removed 5 bases at V and 4 bases at J, leaving 16 bases unmatched. Germline V CDR1 and CDR2: MNHEY, SMNVEV (reference sequence).

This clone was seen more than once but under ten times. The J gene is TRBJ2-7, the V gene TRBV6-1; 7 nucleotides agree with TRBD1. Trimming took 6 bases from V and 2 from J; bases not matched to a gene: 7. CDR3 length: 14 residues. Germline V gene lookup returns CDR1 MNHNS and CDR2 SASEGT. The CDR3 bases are TGTGCCAGCAGGCCGACAGGGCGTGCCTACGAGCAGTACTTC. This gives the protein CASRPTGRAYEQYF.

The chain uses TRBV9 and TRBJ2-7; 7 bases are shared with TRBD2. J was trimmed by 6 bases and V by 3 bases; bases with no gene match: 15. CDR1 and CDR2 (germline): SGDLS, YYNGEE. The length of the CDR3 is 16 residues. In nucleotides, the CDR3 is TGTGCCAGCAGCGCCCTAGGGACTATCTCCTCGAGCGAGCAGTACTTC. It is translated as CASSALGTISSSEQYF.

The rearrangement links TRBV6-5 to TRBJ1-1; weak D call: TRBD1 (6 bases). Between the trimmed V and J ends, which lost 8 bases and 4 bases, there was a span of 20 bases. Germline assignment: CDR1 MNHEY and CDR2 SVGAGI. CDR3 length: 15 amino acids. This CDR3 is CASWFLGGRVTEAFF. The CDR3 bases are TGTGCCAGCTGGTTCCTAGGGGGTCGGGTCACTGAAGCTTTCTTT.